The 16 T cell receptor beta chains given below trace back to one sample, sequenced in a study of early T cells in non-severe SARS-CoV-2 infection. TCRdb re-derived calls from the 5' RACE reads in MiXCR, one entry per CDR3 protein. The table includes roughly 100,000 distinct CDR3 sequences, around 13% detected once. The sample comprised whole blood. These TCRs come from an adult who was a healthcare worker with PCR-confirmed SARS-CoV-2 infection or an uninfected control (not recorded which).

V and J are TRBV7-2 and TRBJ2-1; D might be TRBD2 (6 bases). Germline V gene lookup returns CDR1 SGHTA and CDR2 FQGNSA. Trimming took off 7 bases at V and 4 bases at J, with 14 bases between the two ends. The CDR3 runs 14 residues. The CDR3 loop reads CASISGGKYNEQFF. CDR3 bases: TGTGCCAGCATTTCTGGGGGGAAATACAATGAGCAGTTCTTC.

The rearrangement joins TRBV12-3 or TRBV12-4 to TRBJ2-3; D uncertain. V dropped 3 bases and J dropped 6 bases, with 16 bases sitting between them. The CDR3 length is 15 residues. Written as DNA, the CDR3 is TGTGCCAGCAGTTTTAGGAGCTGGCAACAGGATACGCAGTATTTT. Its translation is CASSFRSWQQDTQYF.

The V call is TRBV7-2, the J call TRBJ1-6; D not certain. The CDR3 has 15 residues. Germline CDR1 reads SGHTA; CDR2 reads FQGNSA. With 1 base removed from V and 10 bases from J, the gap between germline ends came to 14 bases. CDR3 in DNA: TGTGCCAGCAGCTTAGGCGGAGGGTCGGGGTCACCCCTCCACTTT. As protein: CASSLGGGSGSPLHF. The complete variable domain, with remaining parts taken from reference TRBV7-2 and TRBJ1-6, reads GAGVSQSPSNKVTEKGKDVELRCDPISGHTALYWYRQSLGQGLEFLIYFQGNSAPDKSGLPSDRFSAERTGGSVSTLTIQRTQQEDSAVYLCASSLGGGSGSPLHFGNGTRLTVT.

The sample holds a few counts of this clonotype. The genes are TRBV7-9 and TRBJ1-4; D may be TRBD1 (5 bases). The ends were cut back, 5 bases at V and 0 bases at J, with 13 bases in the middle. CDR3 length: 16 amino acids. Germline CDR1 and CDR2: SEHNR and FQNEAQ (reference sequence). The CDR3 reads CASSQQASATNEKLFF. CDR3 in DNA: TGTGCCAGCAGCCAACAGGCGTCAGCAACTAATGAAAAACTGTTTTTT.

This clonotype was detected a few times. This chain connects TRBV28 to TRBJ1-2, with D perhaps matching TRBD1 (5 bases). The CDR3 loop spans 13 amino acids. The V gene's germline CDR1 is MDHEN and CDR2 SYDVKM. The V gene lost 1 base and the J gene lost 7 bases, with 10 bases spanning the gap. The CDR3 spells CASSLYQGGGYTF. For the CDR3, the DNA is TGTGCCAGCAGTTTATACCAGGGAGGTGGCTACACCTTC.

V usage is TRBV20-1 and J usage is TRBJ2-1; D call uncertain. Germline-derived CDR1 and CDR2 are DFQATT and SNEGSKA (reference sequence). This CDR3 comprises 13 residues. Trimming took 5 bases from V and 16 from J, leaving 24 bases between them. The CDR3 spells CSAPTPFQGPSFF. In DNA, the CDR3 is TGCAGTGCTCCCACCCCCTTTCAAGGACCCTCCTTCTTC.

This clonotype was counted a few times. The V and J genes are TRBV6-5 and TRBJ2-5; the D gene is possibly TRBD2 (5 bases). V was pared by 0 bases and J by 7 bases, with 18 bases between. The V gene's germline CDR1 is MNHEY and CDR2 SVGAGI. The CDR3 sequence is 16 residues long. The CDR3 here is CASSYSVGESGGTQYF. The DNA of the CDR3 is TGTGCCAGCAGTTACTCGGTGGGAGAGAGCGGAGGGACCCAGTACTTC.

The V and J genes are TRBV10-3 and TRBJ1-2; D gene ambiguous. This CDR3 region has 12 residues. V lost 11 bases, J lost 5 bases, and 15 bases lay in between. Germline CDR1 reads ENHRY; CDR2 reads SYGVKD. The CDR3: CAASVSGYGYTF. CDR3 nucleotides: TGTGCCGCATCCGTTTCCGGGTATGGCTACACCTTC.

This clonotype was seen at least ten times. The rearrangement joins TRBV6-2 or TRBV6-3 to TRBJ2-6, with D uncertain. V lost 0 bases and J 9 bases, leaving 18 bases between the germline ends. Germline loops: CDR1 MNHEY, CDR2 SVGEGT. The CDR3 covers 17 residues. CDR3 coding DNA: TGTGCCAGCAGTTACTCGATCCAACGCCGGACCTACAACGTCCTGACTTTC. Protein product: CASSYSIQRRTYNVLTF.

This CDR3 is CASSSVTSGRAYEQYF. The CDR3, as DNA: TGTGCCAGCAGTTCAGTAACTAGCGGGAGGGCCTACGAGCAGTACTTC. V usage is TRBV12-3 or TRBV12-4 and J usage is TRBJ2-7, with TRBD2 matching over 13 bases. The CDR3 has 16 amino acids. Losses at the gene ends were 4 bases for V and 2 bases for J; bases not matched to a gene: 5.

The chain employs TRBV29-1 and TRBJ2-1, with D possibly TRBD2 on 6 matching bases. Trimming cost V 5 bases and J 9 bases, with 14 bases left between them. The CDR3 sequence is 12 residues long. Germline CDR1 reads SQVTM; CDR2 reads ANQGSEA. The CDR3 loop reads CSVSSGTGEQFF. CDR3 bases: TGCAGCGTTAGTAGCGGAACGGGTGAGCAGTTCTTC.

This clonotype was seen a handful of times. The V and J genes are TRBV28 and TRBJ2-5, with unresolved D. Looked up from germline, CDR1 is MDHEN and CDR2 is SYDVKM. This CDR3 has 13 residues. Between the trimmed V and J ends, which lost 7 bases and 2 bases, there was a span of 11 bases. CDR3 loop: CASNPGVQETQYF. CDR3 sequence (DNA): TGTGCCAGCAACCCCGGCGTACAAGAGACCCAGTACTTC.

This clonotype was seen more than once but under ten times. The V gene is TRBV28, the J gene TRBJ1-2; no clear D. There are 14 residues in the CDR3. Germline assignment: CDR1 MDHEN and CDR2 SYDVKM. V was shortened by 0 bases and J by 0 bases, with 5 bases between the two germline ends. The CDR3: CASSLWKANYGYTF. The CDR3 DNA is TGTGCCAGCAGTTTATGGAAGGCTAACTATGGCTACACCTTC.

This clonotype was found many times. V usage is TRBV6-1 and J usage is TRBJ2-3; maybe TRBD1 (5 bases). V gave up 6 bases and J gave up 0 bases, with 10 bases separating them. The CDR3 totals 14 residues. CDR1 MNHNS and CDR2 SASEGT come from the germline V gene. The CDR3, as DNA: TGTGCCAGCAGCAGGGTCGCTAGCACAGATACGCAGTATTTT. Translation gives CASSRVASTDTQYF.

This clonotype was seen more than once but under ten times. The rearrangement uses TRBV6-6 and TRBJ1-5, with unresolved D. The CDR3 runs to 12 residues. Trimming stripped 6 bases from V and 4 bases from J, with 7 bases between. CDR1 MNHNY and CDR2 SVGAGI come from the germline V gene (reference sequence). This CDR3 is CASRTANQPQHF. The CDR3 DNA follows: TGTGCCAGCAGAACAGCAAATCAGCCCCAGCATTTT.

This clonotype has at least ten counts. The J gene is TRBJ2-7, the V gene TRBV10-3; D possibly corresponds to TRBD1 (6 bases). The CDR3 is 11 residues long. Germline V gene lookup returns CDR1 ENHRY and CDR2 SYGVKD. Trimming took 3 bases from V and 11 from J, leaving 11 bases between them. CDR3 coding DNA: TGTGCCATCAGTGATCTAACAGGGAAGTACTTC. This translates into CAISDLTGKYF.